The T cell receptor (beta chain) described here comes from a study of T cell responses to AZD1222 COVID-19 vaccine. Repertoires were generated with immunoSEQ multiplex PCR, while TCRdb's copy carries only in-frame clones and drops some. The table has around 140,000 clones, more than 85% seen once. The sample holds a few counts of this clone. Its antigen is unknown. Germline-derived CDR1 and CDR2 are SGDLS and YYNGEE. The length of the CDR3 is 16 residues. J was trimmed by 14 bases and V by 0 bases; bases with no gene match: 10. Study-wide results and limits: A mostly white British donor set with more females was recruited, and clonal diversity was possibly underestimated. Spike was spanned by vaccine-associated CD4 TCRs, which were dominant at 160-218 and 743-854.

The sequence was collected from an adult in good health. The V gene is TRBV9, the J gene TRBJ2-1; 14 nucleotides match TRBD2. The sample in question was peripheral blood, obtained on day 0 of AZD1222 vaccination. CDR3 in amino acids: CASSVGGTSGRDGEFF. The CDR3 DNA is TGTGCCAGCAGCGTAGGCGGGACTAGCGGGAGAGATGGCGAGTTCTTC. Complete variable domain (other parts from reference TRBV9 and TRBJ2-1): DSGVTQTPKHLITATGQRVTLRCSPRSGDLSVYWYQQSLDQGLQFLIQYYNGEERAKGNILERFSAQQFPDLHSELNLSSLELGDSALYFCASSVGGTSGRDGEFFGPGTRLTVL.